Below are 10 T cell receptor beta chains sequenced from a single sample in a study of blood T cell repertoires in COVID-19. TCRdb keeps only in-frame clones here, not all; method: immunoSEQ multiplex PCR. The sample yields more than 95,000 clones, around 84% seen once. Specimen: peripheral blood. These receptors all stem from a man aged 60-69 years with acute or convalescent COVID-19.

The DNA of the CDR3 is TGTGCCACCAGCAGAGATCTCGGGGGGTCCCAGCATTTT. Residues: CATSRDLGGSQHF. The genes are TRBV15 and TRBJ1-5; TRBD1 might be the D (5 bases). The germline CDR1 and CDR2 sequences are LNHNV and YYDKDF (reference sequence). V was clipped by 0 bases and J by 11 bases, with 11 bases between them. The CDR3 length is 13 residues.

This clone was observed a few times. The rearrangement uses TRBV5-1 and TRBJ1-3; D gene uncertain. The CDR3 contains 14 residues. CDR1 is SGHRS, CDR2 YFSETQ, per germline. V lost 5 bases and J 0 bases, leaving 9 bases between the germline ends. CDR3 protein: CASSSLSSGNTIYF. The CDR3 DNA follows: TGCGCCAGCAGTTCGCTTAGCTCTGGAAACACCATATATTTT.

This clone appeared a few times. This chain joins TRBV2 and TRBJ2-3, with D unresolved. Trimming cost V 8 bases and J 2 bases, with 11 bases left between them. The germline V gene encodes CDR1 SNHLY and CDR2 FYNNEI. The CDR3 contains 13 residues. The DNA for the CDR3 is TGTGCCAGCCTAAAGCGATACACAGATACGCAGTATTTT. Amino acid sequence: CASLKRYTDTQYF.

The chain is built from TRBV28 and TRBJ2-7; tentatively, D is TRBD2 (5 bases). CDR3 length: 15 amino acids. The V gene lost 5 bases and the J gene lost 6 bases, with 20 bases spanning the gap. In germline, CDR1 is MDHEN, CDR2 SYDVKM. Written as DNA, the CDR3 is TGTGCCAGCAGTGGTTCGAGGGCTGGAGCTAGCGAGCAGTACTTC. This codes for CASSGSRAGASEQYF. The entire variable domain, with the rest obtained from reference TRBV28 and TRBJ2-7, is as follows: DVKVTQSSRYLVKRTGEKVFLECVQDMDHENMFWYRQDPGLGLRLIYFSYDVKMKEKGDIPEGYSVSREKKERFSLILESASTNQTSMYLCASSGSRAGASEQYFGPGTRLTVT.

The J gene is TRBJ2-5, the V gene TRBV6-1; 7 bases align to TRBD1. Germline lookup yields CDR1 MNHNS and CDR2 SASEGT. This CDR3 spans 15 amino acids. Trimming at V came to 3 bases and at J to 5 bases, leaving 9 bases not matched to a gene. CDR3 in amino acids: CASSEAGQATETQYF. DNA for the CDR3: TGTGCCAGCAGTGAGGCCGGACAGGCAACGGAGACCCAGTACTTC.

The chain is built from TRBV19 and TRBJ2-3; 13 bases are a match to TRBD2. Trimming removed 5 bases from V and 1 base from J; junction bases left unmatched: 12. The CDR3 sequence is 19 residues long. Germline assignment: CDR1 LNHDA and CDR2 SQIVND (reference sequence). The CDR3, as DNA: TGTGCCAGTAGTTTACGACTAGCGGGAGGAACCAGCCGCACAGATACGCAGTATTTT. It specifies CASSLRLAGGTSRTDTQYF. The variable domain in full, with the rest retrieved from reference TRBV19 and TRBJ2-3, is DGGITQSPKYLFRKEGQNVTLSCEQNLNHDAMYWYRQDPGQGLRLIYYSQIVNDFQKGDIAEGYSVSREKKESFPLTVTSAQKNPTAFYLCASSLRLAGGTSRTDTQYFGPGTRLTVL.

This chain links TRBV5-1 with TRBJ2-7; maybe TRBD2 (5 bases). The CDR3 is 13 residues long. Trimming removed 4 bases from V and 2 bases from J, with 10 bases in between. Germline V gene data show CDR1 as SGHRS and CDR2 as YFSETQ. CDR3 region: CASSPTRPYEQYF. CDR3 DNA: TGCGCCAGCAGCCCAACTAGGCCCTACGAGCAGTACTTC.

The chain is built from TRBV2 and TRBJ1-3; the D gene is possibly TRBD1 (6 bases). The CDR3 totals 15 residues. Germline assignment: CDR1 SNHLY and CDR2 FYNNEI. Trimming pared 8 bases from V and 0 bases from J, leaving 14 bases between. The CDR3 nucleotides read TGTGCCAGCTCAAAAACGACAGGCTCTGGAAACACCATATATTTT. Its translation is CASSKTTGSGNTIYF. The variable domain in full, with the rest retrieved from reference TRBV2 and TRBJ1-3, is EPEVTQTPSHQVTQMGQEVILRCVPISNHLYFYWYRQILGQKVEFLVSFYNNEISEKSEIFDDQFSVERPDGSNFTLKIRSTKLEDSAMYFCASSKTTGSGNTIYFGEGSWLTVV.

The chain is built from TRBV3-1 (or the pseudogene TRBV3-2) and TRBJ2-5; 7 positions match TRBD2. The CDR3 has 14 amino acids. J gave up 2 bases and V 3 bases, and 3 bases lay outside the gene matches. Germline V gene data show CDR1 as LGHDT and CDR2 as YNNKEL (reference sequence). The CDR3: CASSQQGLQETQYF. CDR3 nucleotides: TGTGCCAGCAGCCAGCAGGGACTACAAGAGACCCAGTACTTC.

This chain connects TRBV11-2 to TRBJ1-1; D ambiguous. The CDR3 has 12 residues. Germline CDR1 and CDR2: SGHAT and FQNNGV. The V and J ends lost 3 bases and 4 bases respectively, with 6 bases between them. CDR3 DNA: TGTGCCAGCAGCTTCTTATTCACTGAAGCTTTCTTT. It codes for CASSFLFTEAFF. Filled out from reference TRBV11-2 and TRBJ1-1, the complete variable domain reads EAGVAQSPRYKIIEKRQSVAFWCNPISGHATLYWYQQILGQGPKLLIQFQNNGVVDDSQLPKDRFSAERLKGVDSTLKIQPAKLEDSAVYLCASSFLFTEAFFGQGTRLTVV.